Below are 28 T cell receptor beta chains sequenced from a single sample in a study of blood T cell repertoires in COVID-19. Only in-frame clones appear in the TCRdb table, and some are missing; sequencing was by immunoSEQ multiplex PCR. The data contain fewer than 250,000 clones, approximately 83% of them singletons. Input material: PBMCs or T cells enriched from blood (not recorded which). The origin of the receptors is a middle-aged woman who had been exposed to COVID-19.

The chain employs TRBV11-2 and TRBJ2-7; TRBD1 agrees at 8 bases. This CDR3 is 16 amino acids long. Germline lookup yields CDR1 SGHAT and CDR2 FQNNGV. DNA for the CDR3: TGTGCTACCGCACAGGGGGAGCAGTGGGTTACCTACGAGCAGTACTTC. It codes for CATAQGEQWVTYEQYF.

The J gene is TRBJ2-6, the V gene TRBV16, with D perhaps TRBD2 (7 bases). Germline assignment: CDR1 KGHSY and CDR2 FQNENV. The length of the CDR3 is 18 residues. V was cut by 2 bases and J by 0 bases, with 14 bases left in between. In DNA form, the CDR3 reads TGTGCCAGCAGCCAACTCGGGGGGCGCCGCTCTGGGGCCAACGTCCTGACTTTC. It translates to CASSQLGGRRSGANVLTF. Combining the CDR3 with reference TRBV16 and TRBJ2-6 gives the whole variable domain GEEVAQTPKHLVRGEGQKAKLYCAPIKGHSYVFWYQQVLKNEFKFLISFQNENVFDETGMPKERFSAKCLPNSPCSLEIQATKLEDSAVYFCASSQLGGRRSGANVLTFGAGSRLTVL.

The J gene is TRBJ2-2, the V gene TRBV11-2, with 12 positions matching TRBD1. Germline V CDR1 and CDR2: SGHAT, FQNNGV. V lost 4 bases, J lost 3 bases, and 3 bases stayed unmatched. The CDR3 totals 16 residues. The CDR3 DNA reads as TGTGCCAGCAGCTCCGGGGACAGGGGGCACACCGGGGAGCTGTTTTTT. Its protein is CASSSGDRGHTGELFF.

The chain joins TRBV19 to TRBJ2-5; the D gene is possibly TRBD1 (6 bases). The CDR3 length is 14 residues. Germline V CDR1 and CDR2: LNHDA, SQIVND (reference sequence). Trimming left V 3 bases short and J 3 bases short, with 11 bases between. In DNA form, the CDR3 reads TGTGCCAGTAGTATCGGGACAATTAAAGAGACCCAGTACTTC. Protein: CASSIGTIKETQYF.

The V and J genes are TRBV19 and TRBJ2-1; 13 bases map to TRBD2. Trimming removed 9 bases from V and 9 bases from J; junction bases left unmatched: 8. The CDR3 totals 14 residues. Per germline, CDR1 LNHDA and CDR2 SQIVND (reference sequence). The CDR3 here is CASLGLAGLGEQFF. In DNA form, the CDR3 reads TGTGCCAGCTTGGGACTAGCGGGGTTGGGTGAGCAGTTCTTC.

The chain combines TRBV6-1 with TRBJ2-3; TRBD2 agrees at 8 bases. Trimming removed 2 bases from V and 0 bases from J; junction bases left unmatched: 10. CDR3 length: 18 amino acids. Germline V lookup: CDR1 MNHNS, CDR2 SASEGT. The CDR3 region is CASSEIPGGTYSTDTQYF. CDR3 bases: TGTGCCAGCAGTGAAATCCCGGGGGGGACCTATAGCACAGATACGCAGTATTTT.

The chain is built from TRBV3-1 (or the pseudogene TRBV3-2) and TRBJ2-3; tentatively, D is TRBD1 (5 bases). The CDR3 consists of 14 residues. The V end was cut by 2 bases, the J end by 1 base, with 7 bases between. Germline CDR1 and CDR2: LGHDT and YNNKEL (reference sequence). The CDR3 region is CASSQSRGTDTQYF. CDR3 sequence (DNA): TGTGCCAGCAGCCAAAGCAGGGGCACAGATACGCAGTATTTT.

The gene calls are TRBV12-5 and TRBJ1-2; D gene unclear. Trimming shortened V by 3 bases and J by 7 bases, and 21 bases separated the two germline ends. CDR1 is LGHNT and CDR2 is FRNRAP in the germline V gene. The CDR3 totals 16 residues. The CDR3 protein is CASGFAPVTERSGYTF. The CDR3 nucleotides are TGTGCTAGTGGTTTCGCCCCGGTTACGGAAAGGAGTGGCTACACCTTC.

The chain has TRBV28 and TRBJ2-7, with 7 positions matching TRBD1. Germline CDR1 and CDR2: MDHEN and SYDVKM. V dropped 5 bases and J dropped 7; count of bases not matched to a gene: 11. The CDR3 loop spans 14 amino acids. The CDR3 spells CASSGRTGLGEQYF. CDR3 DNA: TGTGCCAGCAGTGGTCGGACAGGCCTGGGGGAGCAGTACTTC.

The chain combines TRBV19 with TRBJ2-2, with D tentatively TRBD1 (6 bases). Looked up from germline, CDR1 is LNHDA and CDR2 is SQIVND (reference sequence). CDR3 length: 15 residues. Trimming left V 5 bases short and J 5 bases short, with 15 bases between. The CDR3 region is CASSLGQSGTGELFF. The CDR3 DNA is TGTGCCAGTAGTTTGGGACAAAGCGGTACCGGGGAGCTGTTTTTT.

The rearrangement joins TRBV27 to TRBJ2-6; D might be TRBD2 (6 bases). Germline CDR1 MNHEY, CDR2 SMNVEV (reference sequence). CDR3 size: 16 residues. Deletions cut 3 bases from V and 2 bases from J, with 11 bases between. The CDR3 reads CASSFRGLTGANVLTF. The DNA for the CDR3 is TGTGCCAGCAGTTTCCGGGGGTTAACTGGGGCCAACGTCCTGACTTTC.

This clone is a singleton in its sample. J is TRBJ2-7 and V is TRBV19; possibly TRBD2 for D (5 bases). CDR3 length equals 15 residues. CDR1 LNHDA and CDR2 SQIVND come from the germline V gene (reference sequence). The V end was cut by 1 base, the J end by 1 base, with 11 bases between. For the CDR3, the DNA is TGTGCCAGTAGTATAGGGTCGGGGATGTCCTACGAGCAGTACTTC. The encoded protein is CASSIGSGMSYEQYF.

The chain combines TRBV6-2 or TRBV6-3 with TRBJ1-2, with D perhaps TRBD1 (6 bases). Germline CDR1 MNHEY, CDR2 SVGEGT. The CDR3 consists of 15 residues. Trimming cost V 2 bases and J 2 bases, with 12 bases left between them. CDR3 nucleotides: TGTGCCAGCAGTTACCGGGTAACAGGGAACTATGGCTACACCTTC. It is translated as CASSYRVTGNYGYTF.

The chain combines TRBV9 with TRBJ1-5; D is possibly TRBD1 (5 bases). CDR3 length: 16 amino acids. Germline CDR1 and CDR2: SGDLS and YYNGEE. Trimming removed 2 bases from V and 4 bases from J, with 16 bases in between. CDR3 loop: CASSVGPMTDNQPQHF. CDR3 in DNA: TGTGCCAGCAGCGTTGGACCAATGACAGATAATCAGCCCCAGCATTTT.

Here the CDR3 DNA reads TGTGCCAGCAGCACGACAGGGGGCTCCTACGAGCAGTACTTC. Amino acid sequence: CASSTTGGSYEQYF. This sequence joins TRBV5-4 and TRBJ2-7; 9 bases agree with TRBD1. The junction had 2 bases not matched to a gene; V was cut back by 4 bases and J by 0 bases. Germline V lookup: CDR1 SGHNT, CDR2 YYREEE (reference sequence). There are 14 residues in the CDR3.

This CDR3 is CASRDSGLVGEQFF. The DNA for the CDR3 is TGTGCCAGCAGAGACTCGGGACTAGTCGGTGAGCAGTTCTTC. This rearrangement joins TRBV6-5 to TRBJ2-1, with 8 nucleotides matching TRBD2. Germline lookup yields CDR1 MNHEY and CDR2 SVGAGI. V was pared by 6 bases and J by 9 bases, with 10 bases of the junction left unmatched. The CDR3 extends over 14 amino acids.

This clone is a singleton in its sample. The chain links TRBV6-6 to TRBJ1-5; D unresolved. With 2 bases removed from V and 5 bases from J, the gap between germline ends came to 13 bases. CDR1 MNHNY and CDR2 SVGAGI come from the germline V gene (reference sequence). The CDR3 is made up of 15 amino acids. The CDR3 protein is CASSYMGGQDQPQHF. The DNA for the CDR3 is TGTGCCAGCAGTTACATGGGAGGCCAAGATCAGCCCCAGCATTTT.

The chain combines TRBV9 with TRBJ1-2; a possible D gene is TRBD1 (6 bases). There are 15 residues in the CDR3. The germline V gene has CDR1 SGDLS and CDR2 YYNGEE. Between the trimmed V and J ends, which lost 4 bases and 7 bases, there was a span of 20 bases. For the CDR3, the DNA is TGTGCCAGCAGCACCAATTCGGACAGTAATATTGGCTACACCTTC. This codes for CASSTNSDSNIGYTF.

V gene TRBV12-3 or TRBV12-4 combines with J gene TRBJ1-2; perhaps TRBD1 as D (5 bases). Deletions cut 6 bases from V and 7 bases from J, with 15 bases between. The CDR3 runs to 13 residues. CDR3 in amino acids: CASSDIQVPGYTF. CDR3 nucleotide sequence: TGTGCCAGCAGCGACATACAGGTGCCTGGCTACACCTTC.

Points on this clone: Within the sample, other DNA sequences also encode this same CDR3. This sequence joins TRBV18 and TRBJ1-1; the match to TRBD1 covers 10 bases. Germline V gene data show CDR1 as KGHSH and CDR2 as LQKENI. V shed 3 bases, J shed 3 bases, and the junction held 4 bases outside the gene matches. This CDR3 spans 15 amino acids. CDR3 amino acids: CASSPRTGGDTEAFF. The CDR3 DNA is TGTGCCAGCTCACCTCGGACAGGGGGAGACACTGAAGCTTTCTTT.

The chain recombines TRBV18 with TRBJ2-5; TRBD1 is a possible D gene (6 bases). From germline, CDR1 is KGHSH and CDR2 LQKENI. The CDR3 is made up of 13 amino acids. V gave up 6 bases and J gave up 5 bases, with 13 bases separating them. As DNA, the CDR3 is TGTGCCAGCTCTCCTCGACAGGAGGAGACCCAGTACTTC. It is translated as CASSPRQEETQYF.

The CDR3: CASSYSGGSNQPQHF. Written as DNA, the CDR3 is TGTGCCAGCAGTTACTCAGGAGGAAGCAATCAGCCCCAGCATTTT. The chain is built from TRBV6-5 and TRBJ1-5; the D is unclear. Trimming pared 0 bases from V and 1 base from J, leaving 7 bases between. Looked up from germline, CDR1 is MNHEY and CDR2 is SVGAGI. This CDR3 contains 15 residues.

Turning to this clone: In the same sample, other DNA sequences code for this CDR3. The gene calls are TRBV20-1 and TRBJ2-1; D is perhaps TRBD1 (6 bases). Looked up from germline, CDR1 is DFQATT and CDR2 is SNEGSKA (reference sequence). V lost 2 bases to trimming and J lost 7 bases, with 6 bases between them. There are 11 residues in the CDR3. The CDR3 coding sequence is TGCAGTGCTAGAAGGGGGAATGAGCAGTTCTTC. Residues: CSARRGNEQFF.

The chain has TRBV7-2 and TRBJ2-2, with D possibly TRBD2 on 5 matching bases. The CDR3 contains 14 residues. CDR1 and CDR2 from the germline V gene are SGHTA and FQGNSA. Trimming took 1 base from V and 4 from J, leaving 7 bases between them. In DNA form, the CDR3 reads TGTGCCAGCAGCTTAGAGCGGACCACCGGGGAGCTGTTTTTT. Translated, it gives CASSLERTTGELFF.

J is TRBJ1-6 and V is TRBV7-3, with a possible D match to TRBD1 (5 bases). V was trimmed by 5 bases and J by 10 bases, leaving 18 bases between them. The CDR3 totals 15 residues. Germline V gene lookup returns CDR1 SGHTA and CDR2 FQGTGA. The CDR3 region has the DNA TGTGCCAGCAGCCCCCGCGCGGGAAGGGGATCACCCCTCCACTTT. As protein: CASSPRAGRGSPLHF.

The rearrangement joins TRBV30 to TRBJ1-2; no clear D gene. Trimming stripped 5 bases from V and 8 bases from J, with 24 bases between. Germline V gene lookup returns CDR1 GTSNPN and CDR2 SVGIG (reference sequence). There are 15 residues in the CDR3. CDR3 sequence: CAWGLNEGIGYGYTF. The CDR3, as DNA: TGTGCCTGGGGTCTCAATGAGGGTATTGGATACGGCTACACCTTC. Drawing the rest from reference TRBV30 and TRBJ1-2, the complete variable domain is SQTIHQWPATLVQPVGSPLSLECTVEGTSNPNLYWYRQAAGRGLQLLFYSVGIGQISSEVPQNLSASRPQDRQFILSSKKLLLSDSGFYLCAWGLNEGIGYGYTFGSGTRLTVV.

This chain links TRBV7-2 with TRBJ2-7; 10 nucleotides match TRBD1. CDR1 SGHTA and CDR2 FQGNSA come from the germline V gene. This CDR3 has 15 amino acids. The junction had 5 bases not matched to a gene; V was cut back by 6 bases and J by 0 bases. CDR3 bases: TGTGCCAGCAGTCGGACAGGGGGTTTCTCCTACGAGCAGTACTTC. It codes for CASSRTGGFSYEQYF.

This chain links TRBV5-6 with TRBJ2-5; D might be TRBD1 (5 bases). Trimming removed 6 bases at V and 1 base at J, with 25 bases between. Germline CDR1 is SGHDT and CDR2 is YYEEEE. CDR3 length: 18 residues. In nucleotides, the CDR3 is TGTGCCAGCACCGACACCCGATTGGCAGGGATCTTCCAAGAGACCCAGTACTTC. Its translation: CASTDTRLAGIFQETQYF.